The 9 T cell receptor beta chains listed next were all sequenced from one sample in a study of beta chain features in type 1 diabetes. Whole-study findings and limits: Shorter TCRB CDR3s, moderately but significantly so, were found in Type 1 diabetes patients in all four CD4+ subsets.

Their cognate antigens are unknown. Sequenced material consisted of expressed TCRB transcripts (all of the isolated RNA was reverse transcribed). Some clones are missing from TCRdb's copy, which holds only in-frame ones; the method was immunoSEQ multiplex PCR. The data hold around 180,000 clones, with 6.5% to 8.5% observed a single time. Sample: central memory CD4+ T cells from blood. The receptors stem from a young man with type 1 diabetes.

This chain connects TRBV28 to TRBJ1-2, with no clear D. The ends were cut back, 7 bases at V and 0 bases at J, with 12 bases in the middle. Germline CDR1 MDHEN, CDR2 SYDVKM. The length of the CDR3 is 14 residues. CDR3 protein: CASTERAANYGYTF. The CDR3 nucleotides are TGTGCCAGCACTGAAAGAGCGGCTAACTATGGCTACACCTTC.

The chain carries TRBV7-9 and TRBJ1-4; D may be TRBD1 (5 bases). Trimming pared 2 bases from V and 8 bases from J, leaving 15 bases between. In germline, CDR1 is SEHNR, CDR2 FQNEAQ (reference sequence). This CDR3 spans 15 amino acids. The CDR3 nucleotides are TGTGCCAGCAGCTTATCGGAAGGGGCCAGGGAAAAACTGTTTTTT. Amino acid sequence: CASSLSEGAREKLFF.

This clone was picked up a small number of times. CDR3 bases: TGTGCCAGCAGCAACAGGGGACGTGGCTACACCTTC. Translated, it gives CASSNRGRGYTF. J is TRBJ1-2 and V is TRBV9, with TRBD1 matching over 7 bases. In germline, CDR1 is SGDLS, CDR2 YYNGEE. The CDR3 loop spans 12 amino acids. J lost 7 bases, V lost 4 bases, and 4 bases had no gene match.

The gene calls are TRBV4-2 and TRBJ2-5; a possible D gene is TRBD1 (5 bases). The germline V and J ends were trimmed by 5 bases and 5 bases, with 15 bases remaining between them. The germline gives CDR1 LGHNA, CDR2 YNFKEQ. This CDR3 spans 14 amino acids. CDR3 amino acids: CASSFNGAGETQYF. Written as DNA, the CDR3 is TGTGCCAGCAGCTTTAACGGCGCAGGGGAGACCCAGTACTTC.

This clone was observed a few times. This sequence joins TRBV29-1 and TRBJ1-3, with TRBD1 matching 9 bases. CDR3 length: 15 amino acids. Germline CDR1 and CDR2: SQVTM and ANQGSEA. V shed 4 bases and J 0 bases; nucleotides not matched to a gene: 4. The CDR3 sequence: CSVARGQGSGNTIYF. The CDR3 DNA reads TGCAGCGTTGCCAGGGGACAGGGCTCTGGAAACACCATATATTTT.

The chain has TRBV18 and TRBJ1-5; TRBD1 aligns across 8 bases. CDR1 is KGHSH and CDR2 is LQKENI in the germline V gene. The CDR3 is made up of 15 amino acids. The V segment lost 2 bases and the J segment 6 bases; nucleotides outside the gene matches: 6. This CDR3 is CASSPGQGAGQPQHF. CDR3 sequence (DNA): TGTGCCAGCTCACCAGGGCAGGGGGCGGGTCAGCCCCAGCATTTT. Using reference TRBV18 and TRBJ1-5 for the parts outside the CDR3, the full variable domain is NAGVMQNPRHLVRRRGQEARLRCSPMKGHSHVYWYRQLPEEGLKFMVYLQKENIIDESGMPKERFSAEFPKEGPSILRIQQVVRGDSAAYFCASSPGQGAGQPQHFGDGTRLSIL.

This clone has a count of ten or more. The rearrangement joins TRBV30 to TRBJ1-2; tentative D call: TRBD1 (5 bases). The ends were cut back, 5 bases at V and 2 bases at J, with 9 bases in the middle. The CDR3 runs to 12 residues. CDR1 and CDR2 (germline): GTSNPN, SVGIG (reference sequence). CDR3 in amino acids: CAWAGGNYGYTF. CDR3 in DNA: TGTGCCTGGGCCGGGGGGAACTATGGCTACACCTTC.

The chain joins TRBV29-1 to TRBJ2-3; 13 bases map to TRBD2. The CDR3 has 15 amino acids. J lost 1 base, V lost 7 bases, and 5 bases had no gene match. Germline V lookup: CDR1 SQVTM, CDR2 ANQGSEA. The CDR3 sequence is CSATGTSGGTDTQYF. CDR3 in DNA: TGCAGCGCTACCGGGACTAGCGGGGGCACAGATACGCAGTATTTT.

The chain couples TRBV29-1 to TRBJ2-1, with a tentative D call TRBD1 (7 bases). The germline CDR1 and CDR2 sequences are SQVTM and ANQGSEA. The CDR3 is 16 residues long. Trimming took 0 bases from V and 5 from J, leaving 17 bases between them. CDR3 amino acids: CSVEDPLEGADNEQFF. The CDR3 DNA reads TGCAGCGTTGAAGATCCATTGGAGGGGGCCGACAATGAGCAGTTCTTC.